The 26 T cell receptor beta chains below were found in one sample sequenced in a study of tumor and adjacent non-tumor tissue in lung cancer. Three rounds of nested PCR, following a modified ARM-PCR protocol, produced the TCRbeta library. TCRdb reanalysed the multiplex PCR reads using MiXCR and keeps one entry per CDR3 protein. The sample lists just over 200,000 distinct CDR3 sequences, less than 80% occurring once. No cell sorting was done before RNA was extracted from the tissue. Sequenced material: lung tumor tissue. These receptors originate from a man aged 55 to 69 with non-small cell lung cancer.

The chain recombines TRBV7-9 with TRBJ2-7; D ambiguous. Germline CDR1 SEHNR, CDR2 FQNEAQ (reference sequence). V was clipped by 5 bases and J by 2 bases, with 10 bases between them. This CDR3 has 13 amino acids. The CDR3 DNA follows: TGTGCCAGCAGCCTACTATCAACCTACGAGCAGTACTTC. Its protein is CASSLLSTYEQYF.

The chain links TRBV19 to TRBJ1-3; 7 bases fit TRBD1. Germline values: CDR1 LNHDA, CDR2 SQIVND (reference sequence). The CDR3 runs 14 residues. The J segment lost 4 bases and the V segment lost 10 bases, leaving 10 bases of the junction unmatched. The CDR3 loop reads CATWDRGLGNTIYF. CDR3 sequence (DNA): TGTGCCACCTGGGACAGAGGCTTAGGAAACACCATATATTTT.

Comments on this clonotype: A read error may produce the germline difference seen at one junction end. The gene calls are TRBV4-1 and TRBJ1-5; tentatively, D is TRBD1 (6 bases). Per the germline V gene, CDR1 is MGHRA and CDR2 is YSYEKL. CDR3 length: 14 residues. Here the CDR3 reads CASRQGRGDQPQHF. CDR3 in DNA: TGCGCCAGCAGGCAAGGCAGGGGTGATCAGCCCCAGCATTTT.

Turning to this clonotype: At one end the junction does not follow the germline gene, possibly because of a read error. The chain joins TRBV20-1 to TRBJ2-1; maybe TRBD2 (5 bases). The germline V gene has CDR1 DFQATT and CDR2 SNEGSKA (reference sequence). This CDR3 region has 14 residues. CDR3 sequence (DNA): TGCAGTGTTAGAGATGGAGAGGGAAGGAATGAGCAGTTCTTC. Its protein is CSVRDGEGRNEQFF.

Comment on this clonotype: This sequence may be a read error, since a much larger clone differs from it by one base. The J gene is TRBJ2-7, the V gene TRBV7-9, with D perhaps TRBD1 (6 bases). V lost 1 base to trimming and J lost 6 bases, with 16 bases between them. Germline V gives CDR1 SEHNR, CDR2 FQNEAQ (reference sequence). This CDR3 has 15 amino acids. CDR3: CASSLVWGLSIEQYF. In DNA, the CDR3 is TGTGCCAGCAGCTTAGTCTGGGGGCTATCCATCGAGCAGTACTTC.

Remarks on this clonotype: Given a much more abundant clone one base away, this may be a read error. The rearrangement joins TRBV20-1 to TRBJ1-5; D may be TRBD1 (6 bases). Germline CDR1 and CDR2: DFQATT and SNEGSKA (reference sequence). V shed 1 base and J shed 5 bases, with 12 bases lying between them. This CDR3 is 14 amino acids long. The CDR3: CSARVDGGDQPQHF. The CDR3 region has the DNA TGCAGTGCTAGAGTTGATGGGGGCGATCAGCCCCAGCATTTT.

The chain has TRBV20-1 and TRBJ2-7, with D perhaps matching TRBD1 (6 bases). Per the germline V gene, CDR1 is DFQATT and CDR2 is SNEGSKA (reference sequence). The germline V and J ends were trimmed by 8 bases and 0 bases, with 17 bases remaining between them. The CDR3 is 14 residues long. CDR3 sequence: CSTCKGHNSYEQYF. CDR3 bases: TGCAGTACTTGTAAGGGACACAACTCCTACGAGCAGTACTTC.

Ten or more counts support this clonotype. V usage is TRBV6-5 and J usage is TRBJ1-4; 9 nucleotides agree with TRBD1. V lost 6 bases to trimming and J lost 1 base; unmatched junction nucleotides: 9. This CDR3 is built from 17 residues. The germline CDR1 and CDR2 sequences are MNHEY and SVGAGI. CDR3 sequence: CASRRDRGAGTNEKLFF. CDR3 in DNA: TGTGCCAGCAGGCGTGACAGGGGGGCCGGAACTAATGAAAAACTGTTTTTT.

On this clonotype: This may be a read error: a much more frequent sequence differs by one nucleotide. The chain uses TRBV20-1 and TRBJ1-5; D gene ambiguous. Looked up from germline, CDR1 is DFQATT and CDR2 is SNEGSKA (reference sequence). V lost 0 bases, J lost 0 bases, and 9 bases lay in between. The CDR3 extends over 15 amino acids. The CDR3 here is CSARDDGYSNQPQHF. CDR3 bases: TGCAGTGCTAGAGATGACGGATATAGCAATCAGCCCCAGCATTTT.

There are many counts of this clonotype. The chain is built from TRBV20-1 and TRBJ1-1; 12 bases match TRBD1. The CDR3 covers 16 residues. Germline V gene data show CDR1 as DFQATT and CDR2 as SNEGSKA (reference sequence). V shed 5 bases, J shed 4 bases, and the junction held 11 bases outside the gene matches. The CDR3 sequence: CSAPPGQGAWTTEAFF. CDR3 DNA sequence: TGCAGTGCTCCACCGGGACAGGGGGCCTGGACCACTGAAGCTTTCTTT.

This clonotype has ten or more counts. The chain recombines TRBV20-1 with TRBJ2-7; D gene unclear. The length of the CDR3 is 12 residues. V was clipped by 3 bases and J by 2 bases, with 8 bases between them. The germline V gene encodes CDR1 DFQATT and CDR2 SNEGSKA (reference sequence). CDR3 sequence reads: CSASPPTYEQYF. The CDR3 DNA sequence: TGCAGTGCTAGTCCTCCAACCTACGAGCAGTACTTC.

This clonotype was recorded a few times. The chain recombines TRBV24-1 with TRBJ2-1, with 9 bases aligning to TRBD1. Per germline, CDR1 KGHDR and CDR2 SFDVKD. J was trimmed by 9 bases and V by 1 base; bases with no gene match: 6. The CDR3 runs 15 residues. The CDR3 is CATSDLRDRDGEQFF. The CDR3 DNA sequence: TGTGCCACCAGTGATTTACGGGACAGGGATGGTGAGCAGTTCTTC.

This clonotype was detected once. The chain is built from TRBV20-1 and TRBJ1-2; weak D call: TRBD1 (5 bases). The V gene's germline CDR1 is DFQATT and CDR2 SNEGSKA (reference sequence). Trimming removed 4 bases from V and 2 bases from J, with 17 bases in between. The CDR3 contains 15 residues. The CDR3 DNA sequence: TGCAGTGCTATTAGCTCGACAGCCTCCAACTATGGCTACACCTTC. It is translated as CSAISSTASNYGYTF.

This clonotype appeared a few times. This may be a read error: a much more frequent sequence differs by one nucleotide. This chain connects TRBV20-1 to TRBJ2-5; D ambiguous. Germline lookup yields CDR1 DFQATT and CDR2 SNEGSKA (reference sequence). This CDR3 spans 13 amino acids. The CDR3 loop is CSARVPHQETQYF. The CDR3, as DNA: TGCAGTGCCAGAGTCCCTCACCAAGAGACCCAGTACTTC.

Notes on this clonotype: An end of the junction differs from the germline gene, which may be a read error. The chain recombines TRBV20-1 with TRBJ1-3; D is possibly TRBD1 (6 bases). This CDR3 region has 14 residues. Germline assignment: CDR1 DFQATT and CDR2 SNEGSKA (reference sequence). The CDR3 nucleotides read TGCAGTACCCCGGTGGGGGGCAAAGGAAACACCTTATATTTT. Amino acid sequence: CSTPVGGKGNTLYF.

For this clonotype: The junction departs from the called germline gene at one end, perhaps through a read error. The genes are TRBV29-1 and TRBJ1-1; 9 bases fit TRBD1. This CDR3 is 14 amino acids long. Germline assignment: CDR1 SQVTM and CDR2 ANQGSEA. The CDR3 nucleotides read TGCAGCATGCGCACAGGGGGCGTGAACACTGAAACTTTCTTT. This sequence encodes CSMRTGGVNTETFF.

Only one count was recorded for this clonotype. At one of its ends the junction is not consistent with the germline gene, which may arise from a read error. The rearrangement links TRBV11-1 to TRBJ2-1, with 11 bases aligning to TRBD2. CDR1 is SGHAT and CDR2 is FQDESV in the germline V gene (reference sequence). CDR3 length: 17 amino acids. CDR3 bases: TGTGGCATCAGCTTATCTCGGCTAGCGGGAGGCAACAATGAGCGGTTCTTC. Encoded protein: CGISLSRLAGGNNERFF.

Notes on this clonotype: A much larger clone lies a single base off, so this may be a read error. The rearrangement links TRBV6-5 to TRBJ2-3; 10 bases agree with TRBD2. The CDR3 has 19 residues. Germline values: CDR1 MNHEY, CDR2 SVGAGI. The CDR3 reads CASTYLLGLAKLPTDTQYF. The CDR3 region has the DNA TGTGCCAGCACTTACCTATTGGGACTAGCGAAACTTCCCACAGATACGCAGTATTTT.

The chain combines TRBV24-1 with TRBJ2-7; TRBD1 might be the D (5 bases). Trimming pared 2 bases from V and 1 base from J, leaving 8 bases between. This CDR3 is 14 amino acids long. Germline V gives CDR1 KGHDR, CDR2 SFDVKD. The CDR3 nucleotides are TGTGCCACCAGTGATTCTTCAGGGTCCTACGAGCAGTACTTC. Translating gives CATSDSSGSYEQYF.

As concerns this clonotype: The junction departs from the called germline gene at one end, perhaps through a read error. The V gene is TRBV10-1, the J gene TRBJ1-1; D is uncertain. CDR3 length equals 16 residues. The germline V gene has CDR1 WNHNN and CDR2 SYGVQD (reference sequence). CDR3 nucleotide sequence: TGCGCCAGCTGTGAGTCAAAGGCCACCATGAACACTGAAGCTTTCTTT. This encodes CASCESKATMNTEAFF.

This rearrangement joins TRBV20-1 to TRBJ1-2; weak D call: TRBD1 (6 bases). CDR3 length equals 13 residues. CDR1 is DFQATT and CDR2 is SNEGSKA in the germline V gene (reference sequence). Trimming cost V 3 bases and J 4 bases, with 12 bases left between them. Written as DNA, the CDR3 is TGCAGTGCTAGTATCCCGGACAGCTATGGCTACACCTTC. It yields the protein CSASIPDSYGYTF.

Notes on this clonotype: Germline is not matched at one junction end, which may reflect a read error. The chain links TRBV12-3 or TRBV12-4 to TRBJ2-7, with D possibly being TRBD2 (7 bases). This CDR3 has 17 amino acids. In DNA form, the CDR3 reads TGTGCCAGCAGTTCCACCTTTCGGGGGGCCGACTCCTACGGGCAGTACTTC. Translating gives CASSSTFRGADSYGQYF.

For this clonotype: At one of its ends the junction is not consistent with the germline gene, which may arise from a read error. This chain joins TRBV20-1 and TRBJ2-3; D may be TRBD2 (5 bases). Germline CDR1 is DFQATT and CDR2 is SNEGSKA (reference sequence). This CDR3 comprises 12 residues. The CDR3 sequence is CSTREGQDTQYF. The CDR3 nucleotides read TGCAGTACTAGAGAAGGTCAAGATACACAGTATTTT.

This clonotype appeared many times. Here the CDR3 reads CASYKARKGYTF. The DNA for the CDR3 is TGTGCCAGCTACAAGGCCCGCAAGGGCTACACCTTC. The chain employs TRBV6-5 and TRBJ1-2; the D is unclear. With 8 bases removed from V and 8 bases from J, the gap between germline ends came to 15 bases. This CDR3 has 12 amino acids. CDR1 and CDR2 from the germline V gene are MNHEY and SVGAGI.

Notes on this clonotype: The germline gene is not matched at one end of the junction; a read error may be the cause. The rearrangement joins TRBV6-5 to TRBJ2-7; D perhaps matches TRBD2 (5 bases). The CDR3 covers 13 residues. The germline CDR1 and CDR2 sequences are MNHEY and SVGAGI. The DNA for the CDR3 is TGTGCCGGCAGTATGGACGGGACCTACGAGCAGTACTTC. As protein: CAGSMDGTYEQYF.

This clonotype was counted ten times or more. The chain uses TRBV10-1 and TRBJ2-7; 8 positions agree with TRBD1. J gave up 6 bases and V 5 bases, and 9 bases lay outside the gene matches. CDR1 and CDR2 (germline): WNHNN, SYGVQD (reference sequence). The CDR3 is 14 residues long. The CDR3 loop reads CASSLDRDDREQYF. The CDR3 coding sequence is TGCGCCAGCAGTTTGGACAGGGATGATCGCGAGCAGTACTTC.